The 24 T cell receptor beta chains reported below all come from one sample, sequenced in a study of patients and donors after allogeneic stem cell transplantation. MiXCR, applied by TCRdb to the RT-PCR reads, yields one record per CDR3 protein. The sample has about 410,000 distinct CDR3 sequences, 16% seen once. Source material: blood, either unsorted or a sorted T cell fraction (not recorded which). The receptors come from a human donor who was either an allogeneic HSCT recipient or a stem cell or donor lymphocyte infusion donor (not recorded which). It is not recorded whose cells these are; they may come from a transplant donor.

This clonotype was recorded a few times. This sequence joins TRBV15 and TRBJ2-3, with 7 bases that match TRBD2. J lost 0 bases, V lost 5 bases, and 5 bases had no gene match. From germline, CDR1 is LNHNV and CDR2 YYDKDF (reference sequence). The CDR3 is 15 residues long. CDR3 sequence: CATSPGGSSTDTQYF. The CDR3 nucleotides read TGTGCCACCAGCCCGGGGGGATCTAGCACAGATACGCAGTATTTT.

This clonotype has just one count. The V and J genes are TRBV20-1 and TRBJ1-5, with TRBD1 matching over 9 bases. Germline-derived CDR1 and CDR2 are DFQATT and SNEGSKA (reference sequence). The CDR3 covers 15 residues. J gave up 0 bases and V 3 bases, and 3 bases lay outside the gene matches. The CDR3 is CSARDRGYSNQPQHF. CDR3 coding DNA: TGCAGTGCTAGGGACAGGGGCTATAGCAATCAGCCCCAGCATTTT.

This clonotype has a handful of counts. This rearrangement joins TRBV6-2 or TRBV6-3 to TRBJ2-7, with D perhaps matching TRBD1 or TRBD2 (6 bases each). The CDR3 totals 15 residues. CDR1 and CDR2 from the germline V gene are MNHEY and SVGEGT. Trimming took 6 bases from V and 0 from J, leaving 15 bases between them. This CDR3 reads CASSQVGGLSYEQYF. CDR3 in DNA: TGTGCCAGCAGCCAAGTAGGGGGGCTCTCCTACGAGCAGTACTTC.

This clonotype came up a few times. The CDR3 sequence: CASSQVGVVNTIYF. The CDR3 bases are TGTGCCAGCAGCCAAGTGGGGGTTGTAAACACCATATATTTT. V gene TRBV3-1 combines with J gene TRBJ1-3; D perhaps matches TRBD1 (5 bases). With 1 base removed from V and 6 bases from J, the gap between germline ends came to 10 bases. Germline lookup yields CDR1 LGHDT and CDR2 YNNKEL (reference sequence). This CDR3 region has 14 residues.

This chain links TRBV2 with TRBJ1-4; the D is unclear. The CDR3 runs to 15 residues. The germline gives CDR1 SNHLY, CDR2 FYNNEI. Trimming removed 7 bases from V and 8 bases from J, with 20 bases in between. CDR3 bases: TGTGCCAGCATGGCCCAAGGAGGGCTTAGAGAAAAACTGTTTTTT. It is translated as CASMAQGGLREKLFF.

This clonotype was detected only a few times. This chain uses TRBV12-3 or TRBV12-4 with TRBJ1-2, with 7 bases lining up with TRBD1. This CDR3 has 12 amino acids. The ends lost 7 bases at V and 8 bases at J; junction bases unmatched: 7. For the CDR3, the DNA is TGTGCCAGCATTAGAAGGGGGCAAGGCTACACCTTC. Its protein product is CASIRRGQGYTF.

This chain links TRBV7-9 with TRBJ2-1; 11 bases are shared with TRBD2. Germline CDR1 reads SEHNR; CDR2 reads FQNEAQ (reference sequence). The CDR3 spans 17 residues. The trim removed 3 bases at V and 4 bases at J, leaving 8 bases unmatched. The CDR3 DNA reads TGTGCCAGCAGCTTCGCTACTCTAGCGGGGGGTTACAATGAGCAGTTCTTC. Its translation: CASSFATLAGGYNEQFF.

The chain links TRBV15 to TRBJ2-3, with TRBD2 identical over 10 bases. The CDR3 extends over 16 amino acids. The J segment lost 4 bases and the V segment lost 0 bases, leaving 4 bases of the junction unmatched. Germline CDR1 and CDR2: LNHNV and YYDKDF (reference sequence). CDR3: CATSREKAGGSDTQYF. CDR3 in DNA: TGTGCCACCAGCAGAGAAAAAGCGGGGGGGTCAGATACGCAGTATTTT. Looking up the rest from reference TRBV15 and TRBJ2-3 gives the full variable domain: DAMVIQNPRYQVTQFGKPVTLSCSQTLNHNVMYWYQQKSSQAPKLLFHYYDKDFNNEADTPDNFQSRRPNTSFCFLDIRSPGLGDTAMYLCATSREKAGGSDTQYFGPGTRLTVL.

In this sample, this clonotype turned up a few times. The CDR3 region is CASSYSGDYNEQFF. For the CDR3, the DNA is TGTGCCAGCAGTTACTCTGGTGACTACAATGAGCAGTTCTTC. The V gene is TRBV6-5, the J gene TRBJ2-1; D remains unclear. V gave up 0 bases and J gave up 3 bases, with 6 bases separating them. The CDR3 has 14 amino acids. Germline-derived CDR1 and CDR2 are MNHEY and SVGAGI.

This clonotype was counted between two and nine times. Here the CDR3 DNA reads TGCGCCAGCAGCTTGGTGCCCCGGGCGGGGTTAACCTACGAGCAGTACTTC. It encodes CASSLVPRAGLTYEQYF. The chain is built from TRBV5-1 and TRBJ2-7; tentative D call: TRBD2 (6 bases). The germline V and J ends were trimmed by 0 bases and 2 bases, with 18 bases remaining between them. This CDR3 has 17 residues. The germline V gene encodes CDR1 SGHRS and CDR2 YFSETQ.

CDR3 DNA sequence: TGTGCCAGCACTAGTGGGGCTAGCGGGAGGGCGCACAATGAGCAGTTCTTC. It specifies CASTSGASGRAHNEQFF. V is TRBV9 and J is TRBJ2-1; 12 nucleotides match TRBD2. Trimming cost V 6 bases and J 5 bases; bases outside gene matches: 12. The CDR3 runs to 17 residues. Per germline, CDR1 SGDLS and CDR2 YYNGEE.

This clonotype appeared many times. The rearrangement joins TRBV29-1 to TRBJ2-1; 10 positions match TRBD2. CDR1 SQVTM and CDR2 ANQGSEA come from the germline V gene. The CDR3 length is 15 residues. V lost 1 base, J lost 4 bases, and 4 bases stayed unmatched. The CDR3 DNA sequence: TGCAGCGTTGAAGGAGGAGCGGGAGGGTACAATGAGCAGTTCTTC. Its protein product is CSVEGGAGGYNEQFF.

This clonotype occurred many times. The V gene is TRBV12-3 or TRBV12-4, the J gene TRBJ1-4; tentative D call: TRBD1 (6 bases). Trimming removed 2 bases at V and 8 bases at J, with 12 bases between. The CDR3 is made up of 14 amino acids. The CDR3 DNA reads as TGTGCCAGCAGTTTAACAGGGATTTTGGAAAAACTGTTTTTT. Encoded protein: CASSLTGILEKLFF.

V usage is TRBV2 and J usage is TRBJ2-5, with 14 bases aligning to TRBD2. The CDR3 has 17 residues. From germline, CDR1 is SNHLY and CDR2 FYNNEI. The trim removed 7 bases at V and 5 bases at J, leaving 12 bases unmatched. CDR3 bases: TGTGCCAGCAACCGACTAGCGGGAGGGGGATCCGTGGAGACCCAGTACTTC. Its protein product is CASNRLAGGGSVETQYF.

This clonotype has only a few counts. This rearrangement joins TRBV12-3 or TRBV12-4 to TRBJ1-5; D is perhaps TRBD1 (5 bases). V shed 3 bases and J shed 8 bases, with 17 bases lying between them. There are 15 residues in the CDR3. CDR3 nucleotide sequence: TGTGCCAGCAGTTTTTTTTTCAGGGAAAGTAAGCCCCAGCATTTT. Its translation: CASSFFFRESKPQHF.

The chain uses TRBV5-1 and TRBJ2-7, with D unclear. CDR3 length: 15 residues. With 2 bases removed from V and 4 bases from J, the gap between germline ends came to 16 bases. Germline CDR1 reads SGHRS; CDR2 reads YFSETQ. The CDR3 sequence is CASSFRSPSLYEQYF. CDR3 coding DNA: TGCGCCAGCAGCTTCAGGTCCCCTTCACTTTACGAGCAGTACTTC.

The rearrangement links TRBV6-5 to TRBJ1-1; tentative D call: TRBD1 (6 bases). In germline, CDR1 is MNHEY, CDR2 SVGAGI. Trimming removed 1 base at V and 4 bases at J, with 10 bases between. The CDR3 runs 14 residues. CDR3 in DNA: TGTGCCAGCAGTTACTGGGGGCCGGGCACTGAAGCTTTCTTT. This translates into CASSYWGPGTEAFF.

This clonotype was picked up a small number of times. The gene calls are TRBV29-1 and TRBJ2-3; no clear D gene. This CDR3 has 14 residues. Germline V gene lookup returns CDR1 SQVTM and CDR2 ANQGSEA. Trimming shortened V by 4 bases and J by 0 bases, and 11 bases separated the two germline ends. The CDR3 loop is CSVGVSTSTDTQYF. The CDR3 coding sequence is TGCAGCGTTGGAGTATCGACTAGCACAGATACGCAGTATTTT.

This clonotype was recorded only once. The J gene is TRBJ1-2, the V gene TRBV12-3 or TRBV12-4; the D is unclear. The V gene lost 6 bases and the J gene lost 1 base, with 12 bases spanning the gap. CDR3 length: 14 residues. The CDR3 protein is CASSYRELNYGYTF. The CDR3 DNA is TGTGCCAGCAGCTATCGGGAACTTAACTATGGCTACACCTTC.

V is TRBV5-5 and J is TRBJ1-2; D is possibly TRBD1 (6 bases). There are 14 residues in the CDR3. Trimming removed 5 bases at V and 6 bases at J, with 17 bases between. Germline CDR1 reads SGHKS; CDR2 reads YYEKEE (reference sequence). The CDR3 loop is CASRVEGGSDGYTF. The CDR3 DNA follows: TGTGCCAGCAGGGTTGAGGGGGGATCCGATGGCTACACCTTC. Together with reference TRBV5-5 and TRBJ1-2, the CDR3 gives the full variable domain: DAGVTQSPTHLIKTRGQQVTLRCSPISGHKSVSWYQQVLGQGPQFIFQYYEKEERGRGNFPDRFSARQFPNYSSELNVNALLLGDSALYLCASRVEGGSDGYTFGSGTRLTVV.

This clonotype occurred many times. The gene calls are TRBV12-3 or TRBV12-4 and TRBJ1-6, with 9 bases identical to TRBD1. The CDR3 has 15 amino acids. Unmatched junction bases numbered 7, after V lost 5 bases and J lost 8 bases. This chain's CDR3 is CASSLRDRVYSPLHF. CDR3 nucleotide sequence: TGTGCCAGCAGTCTCCGGGACAGGGTTTATTCACCCCTCCACTTT.

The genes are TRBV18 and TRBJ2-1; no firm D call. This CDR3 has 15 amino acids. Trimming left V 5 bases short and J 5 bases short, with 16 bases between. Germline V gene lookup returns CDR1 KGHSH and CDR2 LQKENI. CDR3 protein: CASSSLPDINNEQFF. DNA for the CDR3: TGTGCCAGCTCATCTCTACCTGACATTAACAATGAGCAGTTCTTC. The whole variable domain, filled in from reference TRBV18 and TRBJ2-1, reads NAGVMQNPRHLVRRRGQEARLRCSPMKGHSHVYWYRQLPEEGLKFMVYLQKENIIDESGMPKERFSAEFPKEGPSILRIQQVVRGDSAAYFCASSSLPDINNEQFFGPGTRLTVL.

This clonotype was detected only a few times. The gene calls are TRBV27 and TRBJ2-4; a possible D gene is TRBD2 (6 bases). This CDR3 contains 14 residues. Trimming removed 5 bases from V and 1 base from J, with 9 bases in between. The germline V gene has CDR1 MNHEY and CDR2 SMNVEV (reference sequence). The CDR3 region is CASSIGGAKNIQYF. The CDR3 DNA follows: TGTGCCAGCAGTATTGGGGGGGCCAAAAACATTCAGTACTTC.

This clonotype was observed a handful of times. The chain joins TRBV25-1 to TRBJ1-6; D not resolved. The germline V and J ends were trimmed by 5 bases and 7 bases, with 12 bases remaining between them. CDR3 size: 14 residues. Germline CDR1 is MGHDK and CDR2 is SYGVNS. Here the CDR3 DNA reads TGTGCCAGCAGTATCCGGACGGGGAATTCACCCCTCCACTTT. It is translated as CASSIRTGNSPLHF. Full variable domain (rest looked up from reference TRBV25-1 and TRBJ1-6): EADIYQTPRYLVIGTGKKITLECSQTMGHDKMYWYQQDPGMELHLIHYSYGVNSTEKGDLSSESTVSRIRTEHFPLTLESARPSHTSQYLCASSIRTGNSPLHFGNGTRLTVT.